This T cell receptor (beta chain) originates from a study of blood T cell repertoires in COVID-19. Germline loops: CDR1 GTSNPN, CDR2 SVGIG (reference sequence). Trimming cost V 0 bases and J 11 bases, with 11 bases left between them. This CDR3 is 13 amino acids long. The repertoire was sequenced with immunoSEQ multiplex PCR; TCRdb's copy has only in-frame clones and lacks some. The sample shows about 200,000 clones, 75% to 90% of them seen only once. The sample consisted of peripheral blood. The chain joins TRBV30 to TRBJ1-6; D may be TRBD1 (6 bases). The sequence came from a man aged 55 to 70 with acute or convalescent COVID-19. This CDR3 reads CAWSVFRDTPLHF. DNA of the CDR3: TGTGCCTGGAGTGTTTTCAGGGACACACCCCTCCACTTT.